These 4 T cell receptor beta chains came from one sample sequenced in a study of T-cell memory formation after mild COVID-19. TCRdb used MiXCR to reprocess the 5' RACE reads, holding one entry per CDR3 protein. The table records a few hundred thousand distinct CDR3 sequences, roughly 21% of them present only once. Sequencing input: PBMCs or a T cell subset sorted from them (not recorded which). The origin of the receptors is an adult woman who had mild COVID-19 (a few samples of this study predate the infection). Cell type and time point are not known.

V and J are TRBV7-7 and TRBJ2-7; unclear D gene. Trimming stripped 5 bases from V and 3 bases from J, with 11 bases between. CDR1 SSHAT and CDR2 FNYEAQ come from the germline V gene (reference sequence). The CDR3 consists of 13 residues. Here the CDR3 DNA reads TGTGCCAGCAGCCTTGGACCCAACTACGAGCAGTACTTC. Encoded protein: CASSLGPNYEQYF. The complete variable domain, with remaining parts taken from reference TRBV7-7 and TRBJ2-7, reads GAGVSQSPRYKVTKRGQDVTLRCDPISSHATLYWYQQALGQGPEFLTYFNYEAQPDKSGLPSDRFSAERPEGSISTLTIQRTEQRDSAMYRCASSLGPNYEQYFGPGTRLTVT.

The CDR3 DNA is TGTGCCAGCAGCTTGGGACTAGCGGGAGTAAGCAATGAGCAGTTCTTC. It codes for CASSLGLAGVSNEQFF. The genes are TRBV5-6 and TRBJ2-1, with 12 bases matching TRBD2. Germline V gives CDR1 SGHDT, CDR2 YYEEEE. V lost 0 bases, J lost 6 bases, and 4 bases stayed unmatched. The CDR3 has 16 amino acids.

Details on this clonotype: A much bigger clone sits one base away, suggesting this may be a read error. The rearrangement uses TRBV6-4 and TRBJ1-2; D may be TRBD1 (5 bases). Germline V gene lookup returns CDR1 MRHNA and CDR2 SNTAGT. This CDR3 contains 13 residues. V lost 4 bases and J lost 2, with 8 bases in between. CDR3 bases: TGTGCCAGCAGTGCGGGACGGAACTATGGCTACACCTTC. This encodes CASSAGRNYGYTF.

This chain uses TRBV12-3 or TRBV12-4 with TRBJ2-3; D uncertain. V lost 5 bases, J lost 7 bases, and 13 bases lay in between. The CDR3 runs 13 residues. The CDR3 bases are TGTGCCAGCAGTGCCTCGATCCGAAATACGCAGTATTTT. It yields the protein CASSASIRNTQYF.